The sequence of this T cell receptor (beta chain) was determined in a study of cytomegalovirus exposure and HLA in healthy donors. Study-level background: Ancestry clustering placed around four fifths of several hundred genotyped donors in the Caucasian-associated cluster.

The PCR used 60 Vbeta and 13 Jbeta primers. The protocol was immunoSEQ multiplex PCR, while the TCRdb copy is restricted to in-frame clones and leaves out a portion. The sample records 120,000 or so clones, approximately 79% being singletons. General observations from the study: Segments of the TCR beta V type were, in most cases, productive about 90% or about 30% of the time in an earlier analysis. Researchers counted around 160 TCR beta chains as cytomegalovirus-associated.

Germline V CDR1 and CDR2: LNHDA, SQIVND (reference sequence). V was shortened by 4 bases and J by 4 bases, with 7 bases between the two germline ends. The CDR3 length is 12 residues. As for this clone: Its antigen is undetermined.

The V call is TRBV19, the J call TRBJ2-5, with D uncertain. This clonotype originated in a young man in good health and CMV-seronegative. Specimen: PBMCs. The CDR3 DNA is TGTGCCAGTAGTAGGTACAGAGAGACCCAGTACTTC. Amino acid sequence: CASSRYRETQYF.